The T cell receptor beta chain under discussion was sequenced for a study of molecular identifiers for immune sequencing clone quantification (dated by TCRdb to 2017 to 2018). About the study as a whole: For a replicate experiment, RNA from around 20,000 or 100,000 naive CD8 T cells was divided into five aliquots, of which four were sequenced. This methods study used CD8 T cells to benchmark TCR RNA copy counting and molecular-identifier clustering-based TCR repertoire sequencing (MIDCIRS). Overall study results and their limits: Highly expanded clone sizes could be underestimated because identical TCR molecules may share a barcode. Approximately 2.7 recovered TCR RNA copies per cell were obtained by modeling, versus roughly 9.1 by digital PCR, implying a capture efficiency of about 30%. When barcode sub-clustering was left out, chimeric consensus sequences inflated TCR diversity, with chimeras reaching as high as 47%. Naive libraries contained spiked-in Jurkat TCR RNA (approximately nine copies' worth), which is not part of the donor repertoire. In CMV-specific effector cells, clones with more than 20 RNA copies contained over 99% of molecules, whereas in naive cells such clones contained under 1% of molecules. Spiked-in Jurkat TCR RNA equal to a single cell's worth was reported to be detectable even within one million naive CD8 T cells.

Compared with germline, V lacks 7 bases and J lacks 8 bases; bases without a gene match: 13. The CDR3, from cysteine to phenylalanine, totals 14 residues. The retained sequence is limited to the CDR3, 42 bases, with the frame set at the first base. In the germline V gene, CDR1 corresponds to ENHRY and CDR2 to SYGVKD. The method was PCR. Data came from a NextSeq 500. Bulk TCR libraries were made following a previously described method, with the TCR primers given in Table S5. Purification of total RNA was performed with the Qiagen AllPrep DNA/RNA kit. Before any analysis, reads coming from multiple sequencing runs of the same library were combined into one pool. The study's own analysis went as follows. Reads were retained only if their TCR constant sequence matched exactly, and those retained reads were trimmed to 150 nt and grouped according to their 12-nt molecular barcodes. Reads within each barcode group were sub-clustered using a 15% Levenshtein threshold, and quality-weighted consensus sequences were constructed for each RNA molecule. Non-functional sequences were discarded, and so were lower-count sequences lying one edit away from another sequence. Barcode sub-clusters with fewer than 20% of the maximum read count were removed, based on fitting two negative binomial distributions. TCRdb reprocessing: public reads trimmed at Q25 with fastp, clones called with MiXCR, in-frame beta chains kept. Each CDR3 protein gets just one entry, which takes the most common genes and DNA from the rows behind it. These V and J calls originate from TCRdb's pipeline instead of the authors' own analysis. Across this sample there are a few hundred thousand distinct CDR3 sequences, with about a quarter seen only once. The top ten constitute roughly 0.7% of the sample.

Libraries of naive CD8 T cells were generated from about 19,000 to 1,100,000 sorted cells, with 10%, 30% or 50% of the purified RNA used. Naive CD8 T cells were FACS-sorted as CD8+CD4-CCR7+CD45RA+ on a BD FACSAria II into RLT Plus buffer. To test detection sensitivity, Jurkat RNA equal to around nine TCR copies was added to samples of about 19,000-1,100,000 naive CD8 T cells. CD8 T cells were enriched with RosetteSep CD8+ T Cell Enrichment Cocktail and Ficoll-Paque, followed by ACK red cell lysis. This clonotype was seen only a few times. It lacks a known antigen. It has no much larger one-base neighbor in the sample; base qualities were not kept.

The TCR originated in a human donor in good health. Some libraries in this study had Jurkat cell RNA spiked in. The receptor chain draws on TRBV10-3 and TRBJ1-2, with TRBD1 matching 7 junction bases. What was sequenced was naive CD8+ T cells from blood, with Jurkat cell RNA spiked in. Per the publication, the cell subset or site label means: FACS-sorted CD8+CD4-CCR7+CD45RA+ naive T cells. The bases are TGTGCCATCACTATCGAGGGGGCAGCCCCCGGCTACACCTTC. It encodes CAITIEGAAPGYTF.